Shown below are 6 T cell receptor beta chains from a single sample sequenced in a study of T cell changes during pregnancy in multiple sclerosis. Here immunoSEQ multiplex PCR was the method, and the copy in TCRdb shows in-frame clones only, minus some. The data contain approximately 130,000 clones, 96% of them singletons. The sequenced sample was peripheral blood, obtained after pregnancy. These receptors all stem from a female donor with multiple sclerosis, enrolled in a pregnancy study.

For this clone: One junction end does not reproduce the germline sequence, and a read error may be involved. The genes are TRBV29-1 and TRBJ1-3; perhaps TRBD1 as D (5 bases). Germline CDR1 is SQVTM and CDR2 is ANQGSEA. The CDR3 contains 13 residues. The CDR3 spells CSFMLGAGSTIYF. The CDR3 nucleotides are TGCAGCTTCATGCTTGGGGCTGGAAGCACCATATATTTT.

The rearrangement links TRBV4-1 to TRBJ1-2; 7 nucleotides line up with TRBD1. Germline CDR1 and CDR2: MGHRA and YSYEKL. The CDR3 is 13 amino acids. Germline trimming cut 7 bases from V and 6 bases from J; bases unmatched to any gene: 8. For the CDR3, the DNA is TGCGCCAGCACGACAACAGGGGTTCATGGCTACACCTTC. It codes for CASTTTGVHGYTF.

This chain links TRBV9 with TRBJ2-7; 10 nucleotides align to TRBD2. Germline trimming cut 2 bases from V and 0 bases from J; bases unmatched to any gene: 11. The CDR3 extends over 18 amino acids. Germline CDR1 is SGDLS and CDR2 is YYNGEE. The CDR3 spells CASSVASGSGTSSYEQYF. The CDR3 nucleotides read TGTGCCAGCAGCGTGGCTAGCGGGAGCGGTACCAGCTCCTACGAGCAGTACTTC.

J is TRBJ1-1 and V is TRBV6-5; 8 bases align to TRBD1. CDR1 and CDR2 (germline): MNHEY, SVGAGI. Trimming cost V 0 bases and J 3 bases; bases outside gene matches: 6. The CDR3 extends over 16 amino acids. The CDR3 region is CASSYSLGQGYTEAFF. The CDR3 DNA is TGTGCCAGCAGTTACTCTTTAGGACAGGGATACACTGAAGCTTTCTTT.

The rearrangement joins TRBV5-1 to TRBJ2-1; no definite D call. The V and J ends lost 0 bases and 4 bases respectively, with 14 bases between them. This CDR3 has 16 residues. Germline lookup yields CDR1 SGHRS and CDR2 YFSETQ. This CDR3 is CASSLDPPLRYNEQFF. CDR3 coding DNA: TGCGCCAGCAGCTTGGACCCTCCGCTGCGATACAATGAGCAGTTCTTC.

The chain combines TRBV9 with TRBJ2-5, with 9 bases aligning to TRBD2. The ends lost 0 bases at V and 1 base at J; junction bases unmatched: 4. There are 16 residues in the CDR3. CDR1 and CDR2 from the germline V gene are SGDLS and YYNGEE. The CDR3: CASSVGLADLQETQYF. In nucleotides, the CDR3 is TGTGCCAGCAGCGTAGGACTAGCGGACCTCCAAGAGACCCAGTACTTC.